The clone carrying this T cell receptor (beta chain) was recorded many times. As yet, its antigen is unknown. TCRdb re-called the PCR reads with MiXCR, one entry per CDR3 protein. The sample holds hundreds of thousands of distinct CDR3 sequences, 25% seen once. With V trimmed by 3 bases and J by 1 base, 4 bases remained unmatched. Germline loops: CDR1 DFQATT, CDR2 SNEGSKA (reference sequence). The CDR3 sequence is 14 residues long. The source of the sample is a study of molecular identifiers for immune sequencing clone quantification. Study-level results: With a barcode shared among identical TCR molecules, highly expanded clone sizes could be underestimated.

This TCR came from a human donor in good health. Some libraries in this study had Jurkat cell RNA spiked in. The rearrangement links TRBV20-1 to TRBJ1-1; 8 nucleotides agree with TRBD1. The sample was naive CD8+ T cells from blood, with Jurkat cell RNA spiked in. Sample subset: FACS-sorted CD8+CD4-CCR7+CD45RA+ naive T cells. The CDR3 protein is CSASTGGSNTEAFF. The CDR3 DNA sequence: TGCAGTGCTAGCACAGGGGGTTCGAACACTGAAGCTTTCTTT.